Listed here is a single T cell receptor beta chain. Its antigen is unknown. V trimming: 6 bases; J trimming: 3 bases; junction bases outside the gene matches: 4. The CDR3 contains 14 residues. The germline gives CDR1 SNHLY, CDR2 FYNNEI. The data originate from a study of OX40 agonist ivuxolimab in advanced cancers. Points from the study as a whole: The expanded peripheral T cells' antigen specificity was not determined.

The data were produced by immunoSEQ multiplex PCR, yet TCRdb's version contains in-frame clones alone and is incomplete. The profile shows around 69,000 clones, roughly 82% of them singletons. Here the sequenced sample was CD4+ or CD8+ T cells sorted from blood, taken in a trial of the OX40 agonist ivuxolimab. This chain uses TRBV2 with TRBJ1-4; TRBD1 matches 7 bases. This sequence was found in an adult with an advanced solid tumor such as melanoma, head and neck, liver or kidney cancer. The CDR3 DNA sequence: TGTGCCAGCAGCTACAGGGGCTCTAATGAAAAACTGTTTTTT. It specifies CASSYRGSNEKLFF.